This is a list of T cell receptor beta chains from one sample in a study of T-cell reconstitution after alpha-beta-depleted transplantation in children. Each CDR3 protein is one row after TCRdb ran MiXCR on the PCR reads. Among some 200,000 distinct CDR3 sequences listed, 7.5% to 9.5% were seen once. Sequencing used PBMCs, mostly from graft donor cells, obtained 360 days after TCRalphabeta/CD19-depleted stem cell transplant. These receptor sequences come from a male patient under 10 years old who had a stem cell transplant for acute myeloid leukemia, so the T cells may come from the graft donor. The CDR3 runs from the conserved cysteine through the conserved F or W. The D gene is left open where the match is weak. Clone size is stated in some rows and not others, as once, few, many or a class when expanded.

D	size	V	J	DNA	CDR3
TRBD2	NA	TRBV10-3	TRBJ2-4	TGTGCCATCAGTGCGGCCTTGGAACTAGCGGGACCCGGATTGTACTTC	CAISAALELAGPGLYF
NA	NA	TRBV2	TRBJ2-3	TGTGCCAGCAGTGCCGGGAGTGGCACAGATACGCAGTATTTT	CASSAGSGTDTQYF
NA	many	TRBV12-3/TRBV12-4	TRBJ2-1	TGTGCCAGCAGTATGGATGCAGGAGATGAGCAGTTCTTC	CASSMDAGDEQFF
NA	NA	TRBV5-1	TRBJ1-5	TGCGCCAGCAGCCCAGGGGACAATCAGCCCCAGCATTTT	CASSPGDNQPQHF
NA	few	TRBV27	TRBJ1-5	TGTGCCAGCAGAATGACAGTTAGCAATCAGCCCCAGCATTTT	CASRMTVSNQPQHF
NA	few	TRBV11-2	TRBJ1-5	TGTGCCAGCAGCTTAGCCCCCTATAGCAATCAGCCCCAGCATTTT	CASSLAPYSNQPQHF
TRBD1	few	TRBV18	TRBJ2-1	TGTGCCAGCTCACCGGGGACAGCCGAGCAGTTCTTC	CASSPGTAEQFF
NA	many	TRBV7-8	TRBJ2-3	TGTGCCAGCAGCCTACCCCCGGGGCGCACAGATACGCAGTATTTT	CASSLPPGRTDTQYF
NA	NA	TRBV7-6	TRBJ2-7	TGTGCCAGCAGCGTCTCTTCAGGGGCTAGGGAGCAGTACTTC	CASSVSSGAREQYF
NA	NA	TRBV5-1	TRBJ2-5	TGCGCCAGCAGCTTTAATCCCAAGGAGACCCAGTACTTC	CASSFNPKETQYF
NA	many	TRBV29-1	TRBJ1-1	TGCAGCGTTGTCGATCAGGGAAGTGATGCTGTGAACACTGAAGCTTTCTTT	CSVVDQGSDAVNTEAFF
NA	NA	TRBV24-1	TRBJ2-5	TGTGCCACCAGTGACTCGAATGGGGAGACCCAGTACTTC	CATSDSNGETQYF
NA	many	TRBV11-2	TRBJ1-2	TGTGCCAGCAGCTTAGAGCCCCGGAGAGATAACTATGGCTACACCTTC	CASSLEPRRDNYGYTF
TRBD1	few	TRBV20-1	TRBJ2-5	TGCAGTGCTAGAGGGGACAGGGGGCAGGAGACCCAGTACTTC	CSARGDRGQETQYF
TRBD1	NA	TRBV7-2	TRBJ1-5	TGTGCCAGCAGCCCCGTAAGGGGGCATCAGCCCCAGCATTTT	CASSPVRGHQPQHF
NA	NA	TRBV30	TRBJ2-7	TGTGCCTGGAGTCTGACAGTCGCATACGAGCAGTACTTC	CAWSLTVAYEQYF
NA	many	TRBV10-3	TRBJ2-2	TGTGCCATCAGTGAGTCTGGCCGACCCAGGGAGCTGTTTTTT	CAISESGRPRELFF